The 21 T cell receptor beta chains below all came from one sample that was sequenced in a study of blood T cell repertoires in COVID-19. The repertoire was sequenced with immunoSEQ multiplex PCR; TCRdb's copy has only in-frame clones and lacks some. The table includes about 210,000 clones, roughly 82% detected once. Sequences were obtained from peripheral blood. The receptors originated from a woman in her 40s with acute or convalescent COVID-19.

The chain is built from TRBV5-6 and TRBJ2-3; D is ambiguous. Trimming stripped 4 bases from V and 0 bases from J, with 15 bases between. CDR1 is SGHDT, CDR2 YYEEEE, per germline. This CDR3 region has 16 residues. The CDR3 spells CASSGNTGDSTDTQYF. In nucleotides, the CDR3 is TGTGCCAGCAGCGGCAACACGGGTGACAGCACAGATACGCAGTATTTT.

The chain joins TRBV4-1 to TRBJ2-2; a weak D match, TRBD1 (6 bases). Germline assignment: CDR1 MGHRA and CDR2 YSYEKL. This CDR3 has 14 residues. The V gene lost 1 base and the J gene lost 7 bases, with 10 bases spanning the gap. Here the CDR3 reads CASSQVTGYGELFF. The CDR3 DNA follows: TGCGCCAGCAGCCAAGTTACAGGGTACGGGGAGCTGTTTTTT.

The chain uses TRBV19 and TRBJ1-2; 7 bases match TRBD1. The CDR3 length is 12 residues. Losses at the gene ends were 7 bases for V and 5 bases for J; bases not matched to a gene: 4. CDR1 is LNHDA and CDR2 is SQIVND in the germline V gene (reference sequence). For the CDR3, the DNA is TGTGCCAGTAATGACAGGGTTTATGGCTACACCTTC. Its translation is CASNDRVYGYTF.

The chain recombines TRBV27 with TRBJ1-5, with no clear D. The ends were cut back, 7 bases at V and 4 bases at J, with 20 bases in the middle. The CDR3 runs 16 residues. Germline values: CDR1 MNHEY, CDR2 SMNVEV (reference sequence). CDR3 in amino acids: CASTPRAADRNQPQHF. Here the CDR3 DNA reads TGTGCCAGCACTCCCCGGGCAGCGGATAGGAATCAGCCCCAGCATTTT.

In this sample, this clone turned up a few times. The CDR3, as DNA: TGTGCCAGCAGCGACTGGGGAGCCACTGAAGCTTTCTTT. It yields the protein CASSDWGATEAFF. The chain recombines TRBV9 with TRBJ1-1; no reliable D call. The CDR3 extends over 13 amino acids. Germline CDR1 and CDR2: SGDLS and YYNGEE. Trimming cost V 3 bases and J 4 bases, with 10 bases left between them.

This clone was observed a handful of times. The rearrangement joins TRBV6-2 or TRBV6-3 to TRBJ1-1; D might be TRBD1 (6 bases). CDR1 is MNHEY and CDR2 is SVGEGT in the germline V gene. This CDR3 contains 14 residues. V lost 5 bases and J lost 8, with 18 bases in between. CDR3 region: CASSPQQGKYEAFF. The CDR3 DNA reads TGTGCCAGCAGTCCGCAACAGGGAAAATACGAAGCTTTCTTT.

This clone is a singleton in its sample. The J gene is TRBJ1-2, the V gene TRBV6-2 or TRBV6-3; unclear D gene. The CDR3 is 16 amino acids. V lost 4 bases and J lost 8, with 23 bases in between. The germline V gene has CDR1 MNHEY and CDR2 SVGEGT. CDR3 nucleotide sequence: TGTGCCAGCAGTTTCTGGGCAGACCCTTCTAAACAAGGCTACACCTTC. Translation: CASSFWADPSKQGYTF.

This chain joins TRBV11-1 and TRBJ2-1; TRBD2 matches at 7 bases. With V trimmed by 5 bases and J by 5 bases, 9 bases remained unmatched. Germline V gene lookup returns CDR1 SGHAT and CDR2 FQDESV (reference sequence). The CDR3 contains 15 residues. This chain's CDR3 is CASSLSGVLNNEQFF. The CDR3 DNA is TGTGCCAGCAGCCTAAGCGGGGTCCTAAACAATGAGCAGTTCTTC. Full variable domain (outside the CDR3, taken from reference TRBV11-1 and TRBJ2-1): EAEVAQSPRYKITEKSQAVAFWCDPISGHATLYWYRQILGQGPELLVQFQDESVVDDSQLPKDRFSAERLKGVDSTLKIQPAELGDSAMYLCASSLSGVLNNEQFFGPGTRLTVL.

The rearrangement uses TRBV19 and TRBJ1-3, with D unclear. The V end was cut by 5 bases, the J end by 3 bases, with 5 bases between. Germline V gene data show CDR1 as LNHDA and CDR2 as SQIVND (reference sequence). This CDR3 has 12 amino acids. The CDR3 DNA is TGTGCCAGTAGTCGGGTTGGAAACACCATATATTTT. It codes for CASSRVGNTIYF.

This sequence joins TRBV3-1 (or the pseudogene TRBV3-2) and TRBJ1-3; no definite D call. Germline lookup yields CDR1 LGHDT and CDR2 YNNKEL (reference sequence). The CDR3 runs to 16 residues. Deletions cut 0 bases from V and 1 base from J, with 10 bases between. The CDR3 sequence: CASSQDNPGSGNTIYF. CDR3 bases: TGTGCCAGCAGCCAAGATAACCCGGGGTCTGGAAACACCATATATTTT.

The V call is TRBV24-1, the J call TRBJ2-1; D possibly corresponds to TRBD2 (5 bases). The V gene lost 1 base and the J gene lost 6 bases, with 9 bases spanning the gap. The CDR3 covers 14 residues. Germline CDR1 reads KGHDR; CDR2 reads SFDVKD. CDR3 DNA sequence: TGTGCCACCAGTGATTTCCGGGATTCCAATGAGCAGTTCTTC. It translates to CATSDFRDSNEQFF.

This rearrangement joins TRBV29-1 to TRBJ2-5; a possible D gene is TRBD2 (6 bases). Trimming took off 0 bases at V and 5 bases at J, with 19 bases between the two ends. The CDR3 has 16 amino acids. Germline assignment: CDR1 SQVTM and CDR2 ANQGSEA. The CDR3: CSVEDPNGGPGETQYF. The CDR3 DNA is TGCAGCGTTGAAGATCCGAACGGAGGGCCCGGGGAGACCCAGTACTTC.

The genes are TRBV29-1 and TRBJ2-3; D ambiguous. The CDR3 contains 12 residues. The V gene lost 0 bases and the J gene lost 5 bases, with 6 bases spanning the gap. CDR1 is SQVTM, CDR2 ANQGSEA, per germline. In DNA, the CDR3 is TGCAGCGTTGAAGATCTAGGAGATACGCAGTATTTT. It specifies CSVEDLGDTQYF.

The gene calls are TRBV29-1 and TRBJ1-2; no definite D call. The CDR3 contains 14 residues. V was clipped by 1 base and J by 1 base, with 10 bases between them. Per germline, CDR1 SQVTM and CDR2 ANQGSEA. The CDR3 reads CSVEGRLFNYGYTF. The CDR3 region has the DNA TGCAGCGTTGAAGGACGACTCTTTAACTATGGCTACACCTTC.

This chain connects TRBV6-5 to TRBJ1-2; 7 nucleotides align to TRBD1. The CDR3 is made up of 14 amino acids. The V gene's germline CDR1 is MNHEY and CDR2 SVGAGI. V was pared by 6 bases and J by 3 bases, with 7 bases of the junction left unmatched. CDR3 region: CASSLTGVDYGYTF. The CDR3 DNA follows: TGTGCCAGCAGCCTAACAGGGGTAGACTATGGCTACACCTTC.

This rearrangement joins TRBV29-1 to TRBJ2-5; possible D gene TRBD1, 6 bases. The CDR3 has 13 amino acids. In germline, CDR1 is SQVTM, CDR2 ANQGSEA. Between the trimmed V and J ends, which lost 1 base and 3 bases, there was a span of 9 bases. As DNA, the CDR3 is TGCAGCGTTGAAGGGACAGCCGAAGAGACCCAGTACTTC. Protein product: CSVEGTAEETQYF.

The chain has TRBV4-1 and TRBJ1-4; possible D gene TRBD1, 6 bases. Trimming left V 1 base short and J 7 bases short, with 16 bases between. Germline lookup yields CDR1 MGHRA and CDR2 YSYEKL. The CDR3 contains 16 residues. The CDR3 region has the DNA TGCGCCAGCAGCCAAGTGTTCGGACAGATACGTGAAAAACTGTTTTTT. This translates into CASSQVFGQIREKLFF.

The chain combines TRBV24-1 with TRBJ1-5; D is undetermined. The V and J ends lost 3 bases and 7 bases respectively, with 21 bases between them. This CDR3 spans 17 amino acids. Germline CDR1 is KGHDR and CDR2 is SFDVKD. The CDR3 spells CATSDPGGDRRKQPQHF. The CDR3 bases are TGTGCCACCAGTGATCCTGGCGGGGATCGGCGTAAACAGCCCCAGCATTTT.

This sequence joins TRBV15 and TRBJ2-6; tentatively, D is TRBD1 (6 bases). V was trimmed by 2 bases and J by 4 bases, leaving 9 bases between them. CDR1 LNHNV and CDR2 YYDKDF come from the germline V gene (reference sequence). The CDR3 extends over 15 amino acids. The CDR3 bases are TGTGCCACCAGCAGAAACAGGGTCGGGGCCAACGTCCTGACTTTC. This translates into CATSRNRVGANVLTF.

J is TRBJ2-1 and V is TRBV29-1, with D maybe TRBD2 (6 bases). With 4 bases removed from V and 10 bases from J, the gap between germline ends came to 17 bases. CDR1 and CDR2 (germline): SQVTM, ANQGSEA. The CDR3 totals 13 residues. This CDR3 reads CSVGLFDGGEQFF. For the CDR3, the DNA is TGCAGCGTTGGGTTGTTCGACGGAGGGGAGCAGTTCTTC.

The rearrangement joins TRBV6-5 to TRBJ2-2; D is perhaps TRBD2 (6 bases). The CDR3 covers 16 residues. In germline, CDR1 is MNHEY, CDR2 SVGAGI. V was trimmed by 2 bases and J by 0 bases, leaving 10 bases between them. CDR3 nucleotides: TGTGCCAGCAGTTACCACGGCGGGACGAACACCGGGGAGCTGTTTTTT. Its protein is CASSYHGGTNTGELFF.